A selection of T cell receptor beta chains follows, all from one sample in a study of blood T cell repertoires in COVID-19. The method was immunoSEQ multiplex PCR; TCRdb's version includes in-frame clones alone and lacks a portion of them. There are tens of thousands of clones in the sample; around 83% occur only once, and approximately 25% lies in the top ten. Sample: peripheral blood. The receptors derive from a man aged 55 to 70 with acute or convalescent COVID-19. The conserved cysteine and the conserved F or W are not part of the CDR3 here. Each record gives: V gene, CDR3 protein.

TRBV28	ASSRDRVSGELF
TRBV7-9	ASSPSGDSNQPQH
TRBV19	ASSPGQGYSPLH
TRBV29-1	SALDRTEAF
TRBV7-2	ASSSGRGSQETQY
TRBV25-1	ASSELGTVGNTIY
TRBV3-1/TRBV3-2	ASSQGLGQFSGYT
TRBV28	ASSLRLGQGDGWGRYT
TRBV29-1	SVGGNKGLVAF
TRBV28	ASSLSQGADYGYT
TRBV9	ASSVSMNTEAF
TRBV25-1	ASNTGSQETQY
TRBV18	ASSPSGITDTQY
TRBV19	ASSMEGQGTEAF
TRBV9	ASGEGLLSGNTIY
TRBV18	ASSPTVQETQY
TRBV5-1	ASSPGGRNTQY
TRBV7-8	ASRGAGGTGELF
TRBV25-1	ASSEPDRSNEQF
TRBV5-8	ASSSPSGIYGYT
TRBV6-2/TRBV6-3	ASSYPSGAMNTEAF
TRBV28	ASSLFRSRNEKLF
TRBV4-2	ASSQAHGGYEKLF
TRBV2	ASSGTGVVPEAF
TRBV25-1	ASSSRDRGNSPLH
TRBV5-1	ASSLGRENYGYT
TRBV6-5	ASDRGGETEAF
TRBV12-3/TRBV12-4	ASSSRDQETQY
TRBV2	ASSVTRGDSPLH
TRBV16	ASSQSGRWGSYGYT
TRBV7-8	ASSPRGNQPQH
TRBV4-1	ASSQNSDSSGANVLT
TRBV11-2	ASSLTLRTEAF
TRBV19	ASRNRGLGTGELF
TRBV6-4	ASPTKRKTDTQY
TRBV6-2/TRBV6-3	ASSLGGVGYNEQF
TRBV28	ASSSRTSGGSAYNEQF
TRBV5-1	ASTGTVNTGELF
TRBV6-6	ASSPSGLRGDQETQY
TRBV7-2	ASSPQAPGGNTIY
TRBV6-1	ASSEPGGANVAQF
TRBV5-1	ASRLQDKNTEAF
TRBV23-1	ASSRAPTPDTQY
TRBV5-1	ASSSRVKGTNYGYT
TRBV12-3/TRBV12-4	ASSRTGSTEAF
TRBV3-1/TRBV3-2	ASSHYGQGESKNIQY
TRBV7-8	ASSPRGAGYT
TRBV15	ATSRQNTNEKLF
TRBV30	AWKEWTGEEKLF
TRBV6-1	ATKGGGSNTGELF
TRBV6-2/TRBV6-3	ASSPTGDGETQY